The 7 T cell receptor beta chains below all came from one sample that was sequenced in a study of post-analysis software for immune sequencing data. Findings and caveats of the study: There were a handful of TRBV segments more frequent in patients than controls, and TRBV5-6, TRBV5-1 and TRBV20-1 were among them.

Antigen specificity for these receptors is unknown. The authors incorporated unique molecular identifiers into the TCR beta cDNA libraries. TCRdb recomputed calls from the PCR reads with MiXCR, one row per CDR3 protein. There are roughly 650,000 distinct CDR3 sequences in the sample; 55% to 70% occur only once, and 11% lies in the top ten. What was sequenced was blood. The receptors were gathered from a girl aged 2 to 9 with multiple sclerosis.

In this sample, this clonotype turned up a few times. The junction and the germline gene differ at one end; a read error may be behind it. The chain recombines TRBV7-2 with TRBJ2-3; D gene unclear. The V gene's germline CDR1 is SGHTA and CDR2 FQGNSA. The CDR3 is 15 residues long. CDR3 nucleotide sequence: TGTGCCAGCAGCTTAGTAGGGCAAGTCACAAATACGCAGTATTTT. It translates to CASSLVGQVTNTQYF.

The CDR3 bases are TGTGCCAGCAGACATCTAGCGGGTCCTCAAGAGACCCAGTACTTC. Residues: CASRHLAGPQETQYF. The rearrangement joins TRBV11-1 to TRBJ2-5, with TRBD2 identical over 8 bases. V was pared by 6 bases and J by 2 bases, with 8 bases of the junction left unmatched. The CDR3 loop spans 15 amino acids. The germline V gene encodes CDR1 SGHAT and CDR2 FQDESV (reference sequence). The full variable domain, completed using reference TRBV11-1 and TRBJ2-5, is EAEVAQSPRYKITEKSQAVAFWCDPISGHATLYWYRQILGQGPELLVQFQDESVVDDSQLPKDRFSAERLKGVDSTLKIQPAELGDSAMYLCASRHLAGPQETQYFGPGTRLLVL.

This clonotype was seen only a few times. The gene calls are TRBV10-3 and TRBJ2-1; 11 bases are shared with TRBD2. Germline lookup yields CDR1 ENHRY and CDR2 SYGVKD. V shed 8 bases, J shed 11 bases, and the junction held 8 bases outside the gene matches. The CDR3 runs to 13 residues. CDR3 DNA sequence: TGTGCCATCGGGACTAGCGGTACTCCGCAGCAGTTCTTC. Amino acid sequence: CAIGTSGTPQQFF.

J is TRBJ2-1 and V is TRBV10-3, with D perhaps matching TRBD1 (5 bases). V dropped 6 bases and J dropped 9 bases, with 15 bases sitting between them. The CDR3 spans 13 residues. Germline V gene data show CDR1 as ENHRY and CDR2 as SYGVKD. Written as DNA, the CDR3 is TGTGCCATCAGAGTGACTGGCGACAGTGAGCAGTTCTTC. Its translation is CAIRVTGDSEQFF.

Only a few counts were recorded for this clonotype. The chain has TRBV3-1 and TRBJ2-7; 7 positions match TRBD1. The CDR3 contains 15 residues. Germline loops: CDR1 LGHDT, CDR2 YNNKEL (reference sequence). V shed 3 bases, J shed 3 bases, and the junction held 8 bases outside the gene matches. For the CDR3, the DNA is TGTGCCAGCAGCCAGGGACAGTGGAAGAACTACGAGCAGTACTTC. Its translation is CASSQGQWKNYEQYF.

This clonotype turned up a few times. The rearrangement uses TRBV6-6 and TRBJ2-1, with D possibly matching TRBD2 (7 bases). The CDR3 covers 14 residues. The germline CDR1 and CDR2 sequences are MNHNY and SVGAGI (reference sequence). V was clipped by 1 base and J by 9 bases, with 13 bases between them. The CDR3 DNA is TGTGCCAGCAGTTACTTGGGGGGGGCGGTTGAGCAGTTCTTC. This sequence encodes CASSYLGGAVEQFF.

V usage is TRBV4-3 and J usage is TRBJ2-3; D gene unclear. Germline CDR1 LGHNA, CDR2 YSLEER. The CDR3 spans 17 residues. Between the trimmed V and J ends, which lost 1 base and 4 bases, there was a span of 18 bases. The CDR3 spells CASSQVSGIPPPDTQYF. CDR3 DNA sequence: TGCGCCAGCAGCCAAGTTTCTGGAATTCCCCCCCCAGATACGCAGTATTTT.